This T cell receptor beta chain stems from a study of blood T cell repertoires in COVID-19. Study at large: Donors in the United States, Italy and Spain gave samples during acute or convalescent COVID-19. Nucleic acid was either cDNA or gDNA, and it came from T cells, B-cell-depleted T cells, or PBMCs.

Original analysis: Scientists estimated how many nucleated cells there were by amplifying reference gene primers. The repertoire was sequenced with immunoSEQ multiplex PCR; TCRdb's copy has only in-frame clones and lacks some. V and J calls and clone size come straight from that table; D and trimming were deduced from the DNA. The table includes 80,000 to 100,000 clones, roughly nine tenths detected once. Germline V gene data show CDR1 as MGHRA and CDR2 as YSYEKL. The CDR3 covers 20 residues. Trimming removed 0 bases from V and 0 bases from J; junction bases left unmatched: 8. The sequence was collected from a middle-aged man with acute or convalescent COVID-19. The sequencing input was peripheral blood. The chain joins TRBV4-1 to TRBJ2-1, with TRBD2 matching over 13 bases. CDR3 in amino acids: CASSQERRGLAGSSYNEQFF. CDR3 DNA sequence: TGCGCCAGCAGCCAAGAACGGCGGGGACTAGCGGGGAGCTCCTACAATGAGCAGTTCTTC.